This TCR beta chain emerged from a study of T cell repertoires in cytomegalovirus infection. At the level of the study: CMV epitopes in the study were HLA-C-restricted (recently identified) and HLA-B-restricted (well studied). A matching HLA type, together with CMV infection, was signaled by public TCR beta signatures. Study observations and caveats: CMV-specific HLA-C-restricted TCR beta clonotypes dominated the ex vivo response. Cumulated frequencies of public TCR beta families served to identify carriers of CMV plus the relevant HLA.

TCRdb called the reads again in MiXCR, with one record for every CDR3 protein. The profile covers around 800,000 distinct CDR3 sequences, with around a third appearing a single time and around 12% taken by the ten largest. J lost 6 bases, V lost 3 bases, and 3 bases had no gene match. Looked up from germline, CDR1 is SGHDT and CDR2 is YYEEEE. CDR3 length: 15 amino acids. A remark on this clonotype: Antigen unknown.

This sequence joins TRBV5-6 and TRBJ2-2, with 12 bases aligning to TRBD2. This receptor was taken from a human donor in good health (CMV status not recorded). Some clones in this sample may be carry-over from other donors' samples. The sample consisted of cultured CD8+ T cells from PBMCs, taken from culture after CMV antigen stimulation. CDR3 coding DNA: TGTGCCAGCAGCTGGGGACTAGCGGGTCCCGGGGAGCTGTTTTTT. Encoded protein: CASSWGLAGPGELFF.